These T cell receptor beta chains were read from a single sample in a study of blood T cell repertoires in COVID-19. Clones were sequenced by immunoSEQ multiplex PCR, and TCRdb holds only the in-frame ones, with some missing. The table lists more than 200,000 clones, about 88% of them singletons, with roughly 4.9% in the top ten. Sequencing input: peripheral blood. These receptors all stem from a woman aged 55 to 70 with COVID-19, enrolled during active disease. The CDR3 runs from the conserved cysteine through the conserved F or W. D genes are given only for firm matches. A row's size may be missing; if present it is once, few, many or a size class.

CDR3aa: CASSLAGFSPLHF; CDR3nt: TGCGCCAGCAGCTTGGCAGGGTTTTCACCCCTCCACTTT; v_gene: TRBV5-1; abundance: -; d_gene: -; j_gene: TRBJ1-6
CDR3aa: CASSPDRTQETQYF; CDR3nt: TGTGCCAGCAGCCCGGACAGGACGCAAGAGACCCAGTACTTC; v_gene: TRBV3-1/TRBV3-2; abundance: -; d_gene: TRBD1; j_gene: TRBJ2-5
CDR3aa: CASSFLQGRAGSF; CDR3nt: TGTGCCAGCAGCTTTCTACAGGGCAGGGCCGGCTCCTTC; v_gene: TRBV12-1; abundance: once; d_gene: -; j_gene: TRBJ1-2
CDR3aa: CASRAGYEQFF; CDR3nt: TGTGCCAGCAGGGCGGGTTATGAGCAGTTCTTC; v_gene: TRBV7-9; abundance: -; d_gene: -; j_gene: TRBJ2-1
CDR3aa: CASSITSGREQFF; CDR3nt: TGCGCCAGCAGCATTACTAGCGGTCGCGAGCAGTTCTTC; v_gene: TRBV5-1; abundance: -; d_gene: TRBD2; j_gene: TRBJ2-1
CDR3aa: CASSPRDRGGYEQYF; CDR3nt: TGTGCCAGCAGCCCCCGGGACAGGGGGGGCTACGAGCAGTACTTC; v_gene: TRBV7-9; abundance: -; d_gene: TRBD1; j_gene: TRBJ2-7
CDR3aa: CSPYQAGVIGELFF; CDR3nt: TGCAGCCCTTATCAAGCGGGAGTAATCGGGGAGCTGTTTTTT; v_gene: TRBV29-1; abundance: -; d_gene: TRBD2; j_gene: TRBJ2-2
CDR3aa: CASSLDRVGRGTYNEQFF; CDR3nt: TGTGCCAGCAGCTTAGATCGGGTAGGGCGGGGGACATACAATGAGCAGTTCTTC; v_gene: TRBV11-2; abundance: few; d_gene: -; j_gene: TRBJ2-1
CDR3aa: CASSQVPGEGYGYTF; CDR3nt: TGCGCCAGCAGCCAAGTTCCAGGGGAAGGCTATGGCTACACCTTC; v_gene: TRBV4-1; abundance: -; d_gene: -; j_gene: TRBJ1-2
CDR3aa: CAWSRGRGGAFF; CDR3nt: TGTGCCTGGTCCAGGGGGCGAGGTGGGGCTTTCTTT; v_gene: TRBV30; abundance: -; d_gene: TRBD1; j_gene: TRBJ1-1
CDR3aa: CASSLNGNSYNEQFF; CDR3nt: TGTGCCAGCAGTTTGAACGGGAACTCCTACAATGAGCAGTTCTTC; v_gene: TRBV27; abundance: -; d_gene: -; j_gene: TRBJ2-1
CDR3aa: CASSAAGRLYGYTF; CDR3nt: TGTGCCAGCAGTGCCGCGGGACGGCTCTATGGCTACACCTTC; v_gene: TRBV27; abundance: -; d_gene: -; j_gene: TRBJ1-2
CDR3aa: CASNTGTLNEKLFF; CDR3nt: TGTGCCTCAAATACAGGGACACTCAATGAAAAACTGTTTTTT; v_gene: TRBV28; abundance: -; d_gene: -; j_gene: TRBJ1-4
CDR3aa: CASSDLYEQYF; CDR3nt: TGCGCCAGCAGTGACCTTTACGAGCAGTACTTC; v_gene: TRBV10-2; abundance: -; d_gene: -; j_gene: TRBJ2-7
CDR3aa: CASTPTDRGTEAFF; CDR3nt: TGTGCCAGCACCCCCACCGACAGGGGCACTGAAGCTTTCTTT; v_gene: TRBV28; abundance: once; d_gene: TRBD1; j_gene: TRBJ1-1
CDR3aa: CAISGKTSFSYNEQFF; CDR3nt: TGTGCCATCAGTGGCAAGACTAGCTTTTCCTACAATGAGCAGTTCTTC; v_gene: TRBV10-3; abundance: -; d_gene: TRBD2; j_gene: TRBJ2-1
CDR3aa: CASSLGSNSYNEQFF; CDR3nt: TGCGCCAGCAGCTTGGGATCTAACTCCTACAATGAGCAGTTCTTC; v_gene: TRBV5-1; abundance: -; d_gene: -; j_gene: TRBJ2-1
CDR3aa: CASSYLGQGAGELFF; CDR3nt: TGTGCCAGCAGTTACCTGGGACAGGGAGCCGGGGAGCTGTTTTTT; v_gene: TRBV6-2/TRBV6-3; abundance: -; d_gene: TRBD1; j_gene: TRBJ2-2
CDR3aa: CASSQATPWSSYEQYF; CDR3nt: TGCGCCAGCAGCCAGGCCACTCCGTGGAGCTCCTACGAGCAGTACTTC; v_gene: TRBV4-3; abundance: few; d_gene: -; j_gene: TRBJ2-7
CDR3aa: CASTKQVPVNEQYF; CDR3nt: TGTGCCAGCACCAAACAGGTCCCAGTGAACGAGCAGTACTTC; v_gene: TRBV6-5; abundance: few; d_gene: -; j_gene: TRBJ2-7
CDR3aa: CAGIRGSLCQPQHF; CDR3nt: TGTGCCGGAATTAGAGGGAGCCTTTGTCAGCCCCAGCATTTT; v_gene: TRBV19; abundance: -; d_gene: -; j_gene: TRBJ1-5
CDR3aa: CASSPPASGNTGELFF; CDR3nt: TGCGCCAGCAGCCCACCAGCTAGCGGAAACACCGGGGAGCTGTTTTTT; v_gene: TRBV5-1; abundance: -; d_gene: TRBD2; j_gene: TRBJ2-2
CDR3aa: CSVATGIYEQYF; CDR3nt: TGCAGCGTTGCAACAGGGATCTACGAGCAGTACTTC; v_gene: TRBV29-1; abundance: -; d_gene: -; j_gene: TRBJ2-7
CDR3aa: CARSPVTGVLEEAFF; CDR3nt: TGTGCCAGAAGCCCCGTGACAGGGGTCCTCGAGGAAGCTTTCTTT; v_gene: TRBV5-3; abundance: -; d_gene: TRBD1; j_gene: TRBJ1-1
CDR3aa: CASSQFTSGYTGELFF; CDR3nt: TGTGCCAGCAGCCAATTCACTAGCGGGTATACCGGGGAGCTGTTTTTT; v_gene: TRBV3-1/TRBV3-2; abundance: -; d_gene: TRBD2; j_gene: TRBJ2-2
CDR3aa: CASRTGLDQPQHF; CDR3nt: TGTGCCAGCAGAACAGGGCTGGATCAGCCCCAGCATTTT; v_gene: TRBV6-6; abundance: -; d_gene: -; j_gene: TRBJ1-5
CDR3aa: CASSYQGSGYTF; CDR3nt: TGTGCCAGCAGTTACCAGGGGAGCGGCTACACCTTC; v_gene: TRBV6-5; abundance: -; d_gene: -; j_gene: TRBJ1-2
CDR3aa: CASQQTVIDQPQHF; CDR3nt: TGTGCCAGCCAGCAGACAGTAATAGATCAGCCCCAGCATTTT; v_gene: TRBV27; abundance: -; d_gene: -; j_gene: TRBJ1-5
CDR3aa: CASSPNNNYGYTF; CDR3nt: TGTGCCAGCTCACCAAACAACAACTATGGCTACACCTTC; v_gene: TRBV18; abundance: -; d_gene: -; j_gene: TRBJ1-2
CDR3aa: CASSDWGNMNTEAFF; CDR3nt: TGTGCCAGCAGTGATTGGGGCAATATGAACACTGAAGCTTTCTTT; v_gene: TRBV25-1; abundance: once; d_gene: -; j_gene: TRBJ1-1
CDR3aa: CASSFQGDGRAFF; CDR3nt: TGTGCCAGCAGTTTCCAGGGGGATGGGAGAGCTTTCTTT; v_gene: TRBV2; abundance: -; d_gene: TRBD1; j_gene: TRBJ1-1
CDR3aa: CSVGPGQPLGTQYF; CDR3nt: TGCAGCGTTGGGCCGGGACAGCCTTTGGGGACCCAGTACTTC; v_gene: TRBV29-1; abundance: -; d_gene: TRBD1; j_gene: TRBJ2-5